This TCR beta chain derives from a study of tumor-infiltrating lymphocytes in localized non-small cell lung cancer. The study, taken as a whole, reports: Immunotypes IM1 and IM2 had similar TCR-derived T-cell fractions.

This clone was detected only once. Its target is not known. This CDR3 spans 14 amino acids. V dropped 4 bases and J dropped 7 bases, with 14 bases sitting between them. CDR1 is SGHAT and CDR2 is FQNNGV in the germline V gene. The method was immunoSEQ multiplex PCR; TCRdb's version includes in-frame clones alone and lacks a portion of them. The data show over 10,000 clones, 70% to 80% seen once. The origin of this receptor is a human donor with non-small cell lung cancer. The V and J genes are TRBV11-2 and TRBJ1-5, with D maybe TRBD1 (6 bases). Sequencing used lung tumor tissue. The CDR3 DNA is TGTGCCAGCAGCTCGTCGGGGCAGGGGCAGCCCCAGCATTTT. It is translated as CASSSSGQGQPQHF.